The 13 T cell receptor beta chains reported below all come from one sample, sequenced in a study of identical twins. Using its own MiXCR run on the 5' RACE reads, TCRdb lists one record per CDR3 protein. Among about 810,000 distinct CDR3 sequences listed, about 12% were seen once. These data were likewise used in another study, on yellow fever vaccine responses in identical twins.

The sequenced material came from PBMCs. Receptors were obtained from a woman aged 18-29 years in good health.

The table lists this clonotype with a few counts. J is TRBJ2-1 and V is TRBV5-1; D gene uncertain. The germline gives CDR1 SGHRS, CDR2 YFSETQ. The V gene lost 3 bases and the J gene lost 5 bases, with 12 bases spanning the gap. There are 14 residues in the CDR3. CDR3 residues: CASSSSDPNNEQFF. In DNA, the CDR3 is TGCGCCAGCAGCTCCTCGGACCCAAACAATGAGCAGTTCTTC.

This clonotype was detected a few times. The genes are TRBV6-2 or TRBV6-3 and TRBJ2-3, with a weak D call TRBD1 (6 bases). Germline CDR1 MNHEY, CDR2 SVGEGT. CDR3 length: 17 amino acids. Trimming removed 7 bases from V and 1 base from J, with 21 bases in between. The chain's CDR3 is CASTKSRQVLGTDTQYF. The CDR3 DNA reads TGTGCCAGCACAAAAAGTCGACAGGTCCTGGGCACAGATACGCAGTATTTT.

This clonotype was counted only a few times. The CDR3 nucleotides are TGTGCCAGCAGCCCCGAGCCCCAACGGGGGGAGACCCAGTACTTC. It is translated as CASSPEPQRGETQYF. This sequence joins TRBV4-2 and TRBJ2-5; possible D gene TRBD2, 6 bases. The germline V gene encodes CDR1 LGHNA and CDR2 YNFKEQ. V was cut by 4 bases and J by 5 bases, with 17 bases left in between. CDR3 size: 15 residues.

The chain couples TRBV2 to TRBJ2-1; TRBD2 matches 7 bases. This CDR3 spans 14 amino acids. The ends lost 1 base at V and 8 bases at J; junction bases unmatched: 5. Germline CDR1 SNHLY, CDR2 FYNNEI. This CDR3 reads CASSEGRELDEQFF. The CDR3 DNA reads TGTGCCAGCAGTGAAGGGCGGGAGCTCGATGAGCAGTTCTTC. Full variable domain (remainder filled in from reference TRBV2 and TRBJ2-1): EPEVTQTPSHQVTQMGQEVILRCVPISNHLYFYWYRQILGQKVEFLVSFYNNEISEKSEIFDDQFSVERPDGSNFTLKIRSTKLEDSAMYFCASSEGRELDEQFFGPGTRLTVL.

In this sample, this clonotype turned up a few times. The chain links TRBV3-1 to TRBJ1-5; possible D gene TRBD1, 5 bases. The CDR3 totals 16 residues. Germline loops: CDR1 LGHDT, CDR2 YNNKEL (reference sequence). V lost 1 base and J lost 0, with 10 bases in between. CDR3 in amino acids: CASSQGRVLSNQPQHF. For the CDR3, the DNA is TGTGCCAGCAGCCAAGGCAGGGTCCTTAGCAATCAGCCCCAGCATTTT.

This clonotype was detected a few times. The J gene is TRBJ2-7, the V gene TRBV28, with TRBD2 matching over 7 bases. J was trimmed by 6 bases and V by 2 bases; bases with no gene match: 7. This CDR3 is built from 14 residues. The germline V gene has CDR1 MDHEN and CDR2 SYDVKM. In nucleotides, the CDR3 is TGTGCCAGCAGTTTAGGGGCGGGAGCTCGCGAGCAGTACTTC. Translating it yields CASSLGAGAREQYF.

Many counts were recorded for this clonotype. The gene calls are TRBV7-9 and TRBJ1-1, with D possibly being TRBD1 (5 bases). The CDR3 contains 16 residues. Germline CDR1 is SEHNR and CDR2 is FQNEAQ (reference sequence). Trimming cost V 1 base and J 1 base, with 13 bases left between them. The CDR3 bases are TGTGCCAGCAGCTTAGGAGGGACCGCCGGGAACACTGAAGCTTTCTTT. Translation gives CASSLGGTAGNTEAFF.

The chain recombines TRBV10-3 with TRBJ2-5; D gene ambiguous. Trimming left V 3 bases short and J 5 bases short, with 10 bases between. The CDR3 is 13 residues long. CDR1 ENHRY and CDR2 SYGVKD come from the germline V gene. The CDR3 is CAISENVGETQYF. The CDR3 DNA reads as TGTGCCATCAGTGAAAATGTCGGGGAGACCCAGTACTTC.

This clonotype appeared a few times. V usage is TRBV28 and J usage is TRBJ2-1; TRBD2 matches at 13 bases. The CDR3 has 19 amino acids. J gave up 0 bases and V 0 bases, and 5 bases lay outside the gene matches. Germline V gives CDR1 MDHEN, CDR2 SYDVKM. The CDR3 region is CASSLWVLAGGSSYNEQFF. In DNA form, the CDR3 reads TGTGCCAGCAGTTTATGGGTACTAGCGGGGGGGAGCTCCTACAATGAGCAGTTCTTC.

This clonotype was recorded a few times. The genes are TRBV3-1 and TRBJ2-3; 13 bases line up with TRBD2. V was pared by 7 bases and J by 5 bases, with 6 bases of the junction left unmatched. Germline CDR1 is LGHDT and CDR2 is YNNKEL (reference sequence). The CDR3 is 15 residues long. The CDR3 is CASNSLAGGGDTQYF. CDR3 sequence (DNA): TGTGCCAGCAACTCACTAGCGGGAGGGGGAGATACGCAGTATTTT.

The V gene is TRBV2, the J gene TRBJ2-4, with 7 bases matching TRBD2. CDR3 length: 16 residues. The V segment lost 0 bases and the J segment 0 bases; nucleotides outside the gene matches: 2. Germline CDR1 reads SNHLY; CDR2 reads FYNNEI. DNA for the CDR3: TGTGCCAGCAGTGAAGCTGTAGCGGGAGCCAAAAACATTCAGTACTTC. Its protein product is CASSEAVAGAKNIQYF.

This chain links TRBV4-1 with TRBJ2-7; D not certain. This CDR3 has 13 residues. V lost 0 bases and J lost 4, with 7 bases in between. Germline V CDR1 and CDR2: MGHRA, YSYEKL. The CDR3 sequence: CASSQDPDYEQYV. The CDR3 DNA is TGCGCCAGCAGCCAAGATCCGGATTACGAGCAGTACGTC.

This rearrangement joins TRBV11-2 to TRBJ2-1; 8 bases map to TRBD2. The CDR3 consists of 14 residues. With 5 bases clipped from V and 7 bases from J, the junction kept 7 bases outside the gene matches. From germline, CDR1 is SGHAT and CDR2 FQNNGV. CDR3 coding DNA: TGTGCCAGCAGCCATCCCGGGACTAGGAATGAGCAGTTCTTC. This codes for CASSHPGTRNEQFF.